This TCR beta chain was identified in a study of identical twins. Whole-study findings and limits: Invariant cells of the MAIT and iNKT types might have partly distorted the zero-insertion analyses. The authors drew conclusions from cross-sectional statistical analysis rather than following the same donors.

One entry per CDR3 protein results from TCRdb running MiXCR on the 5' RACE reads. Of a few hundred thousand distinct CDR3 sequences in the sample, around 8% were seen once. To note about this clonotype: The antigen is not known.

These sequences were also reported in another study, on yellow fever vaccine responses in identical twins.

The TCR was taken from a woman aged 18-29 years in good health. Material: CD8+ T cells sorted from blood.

CDR3: CASSSPGHQETQYF. The CDR3 DNA follows: TGTGCCAGCAGTTCGCCCGGACACCAAGAGACCCAGTACTTC. This sequence joins TRBV27 and TRBJ2-5, with D uncertain. The CDR3 is 14 residues long. V dropped 4 bases and J dropped 0 bases, with 9 bases sitting between them. Germline loops: CDR1 MNHEY, CDR2 SMNVEV (reference sequence).